This T cell receptor beta chain was sequenced for a study of vaccination and CD4 T cells after COVID-19. Overall study: The post-COVID sampling time was a median roughly 100 days after diagnosis, ranging from 35 to 161. Study conclusions and caveats: With convalescent patients, a median about 90% of reactive clones emerged solely after vaccination. A relatively small number of convalescent patients were studied, and no early post-infection timepoints were included.

Via MiXCR, TCRdb re-called the PCR reads, giving one row per CDR3 protein. The table shows just under 20,000 distinct CDR3 sequences, with 60% occurring only once. Trimming removed 6 bases from V and 4 bases from J, with 12 bases in between. This CDR3 has 12 residues. Germline V lookup: CDR1 DFQATT, CDR2 SNEGSKA (reference sequence). On this clonotype: Its specificity is unknown.

The TCR sequence derives from a human donor who had recovered from COVID-19. This sample comprised CD4+ T cells from blood, obtained after SARS-CoV-2 vaccination. The J gene is TRBJ1-1, the V gene TRBV20-1, with D unclear. The CDR3 sequence is CSAPRRGTEAFF. CDR3 DNA: TGCAGTGCGCCAAGACGGGGCACTGAAGCTTTCTTT.